The 14 T cell receptor beta chains presented below share a single source sample, sequenced in a study of OX40 agonist ivuxolimab in advanced cancers. Generated by immunoSEQ multiplex PCR, the TCRdb table keeps only in-frame clones and is missing some. The repertoire holds over 60,000 clones, with about 86% as singletons. Sequencing used CD4+ or CD8+ T cells sorted from blood, obtained in a trial of the OX40 agonist ivuxolimab. These receptors all come from an adult with an advanced solid tumor such as melanoma, head and neck, liver or kidney cancer.

The rearrangement uses TRBV5-1 and TRBJ2-6; either TRBD1 or TRBD2 may supply D (7 bases each). V lost 2 bases and J 0 bases, leaving 18 bases between the germline ends. The CDR3 has 19 residues. Germline-derived CDR1 and CDR2 are SGHRS and YFSETQ. This chain's CDR3 is CASSLPPTGRVSGANVLTF. CDR3 DNA sequence: TGCGCCAGCAGCTTACCACCGACAGGGAGGGTCTCTGGGGCCAACGTCCTGACTTTC.

This chain uses TRBV4-2 with TRBJ2-7; tentative D call: TRBD1 (6 bases). Trimming removed 0 bases from V and 6 bases from J, with 18 bases in between. CDR3 length equals 16 residues. CDR1 and CDR2 from the germline V gene are LGHNA and YNFKEQ. This chain's CDR3 is CASSQDGNRVDSEQYF. DNA of the CDR3: TGTGCCAGCAGCCAAGATGGGAACAGGGTAGATTCCGAGCAGTACTTC.

The rearrangement links TRBV15 to TRBJ1-1; unclear D gene. Germline CDR1 is LNHNV and CDR2 is YYDKDF (reference sequence). With 0 bases removed from V and 11 bases from J, the gap between germline ends came to 13 bases. The CDR3 totals 13 residues. CDR3 nucleotides: TGTGCCACCAGCAGAGATCTGCAGAGTAGGGCTTTCTTT. Encoded protein: CATSRDLQSRAFF.

J is TRBJ1-2 and V is TRBV4-3, with D perhaps TRBD1 (5 bases). CDR1 and CDR2 from the germline V gene are LGHNA and YSLEER. The CDR3 runs to 14 residues. V was shortened by 3 bases and J by 8 bases, with 16 bases between the two germline ends. The CDR3 bases are TGCGCCAGCAGCCAGACCGGGACTGGACTGGGCTACACCTTC. Amino acid sequence: CASSQTGTGLGYTF.

This chain connects TRBV28 to TRBJ1-2; no definite D call. V gave up 5 bases and J gave up 1 base, with 8 bases separating them. Per germline, CDR1 MDHEN and CDR2 SYDVKM. The CDR3 has 13 residues. CDR3 in amino acids: CASSTYSNYGYTF. The CDR3, as DNA: TGTGCCAGCAGTACATACAGTAACTATGGCTACACCTTC.

CDR3 nucleotide sequence: TGTGCCATCAGTGAGTCGGACCGAGGTGAAAGATCACCCCTCCACTTT. This gives the protein CAISESDRGERSPLHF. This sequence joins TRBV10-3 and TRBJ1-6; D uncertain. V was clipped by 0 bases and J by 10 bases, with 16 bases between them. CDR1 is ENHRY, CDR2 SYGVKD, per germline. CDR3 length equals 16 residues.

This chain uses TRBV6-5 with TRBJ1-6; 9 bases map to TRBD1. V lost 2 bases and J lost 10; bases outside the gene matches: 3. The CDR3 spans 14 residues. Germline V gene lookup returns CDR1 MNHEY and CDR2 SVGAGI. CDR3 in DNA: TGTGCCAGCAGTTACCGGACAGGGGAATCACCCCTCCACTTT. It is translated as CASSYRTGESPLHF.

This chain joins TRBV7-9 and TRBJ2-5; 8 bases are shared with TRBD2. The V and J ends lost 5 bases and 2 bases, in that order; junction bases with no gene match: 10. Germline V gene lookup returns CDR1 SEHNR and CDR2 FQNEAQ (reference sequence). The CDR3 totals 16 residues. The CDR3, as DNA: TGTGCCAGCAGCGCAACTAGCGGCCTAGGTCAAGAGACCCAGTACTTC. Translated: CASSATSGLGQETQYF.

The chain couples TRBV6-5 to TRBJ2-1; D is uncertain. The CDR3 consists of 14 residues. The germline CDR1 and CDR2 sequences are MNHEY and SVGAGI. Trimming left V 5 bases short and J 3 bases short, with 11 bases between. The CDR3 DNA reads TGTGCCAGCAGTCCTAATACTTTCTACAATGAGCAGTTCTTC. Encoded protein: CASSPNTFYNEQFF.

CDR3 sequence: CASWGHGNTEAFF. For the CDR3, the DNA is TGTGCCAGCTGGGGACACGGAAACACTGAAGCTTTCTTT. The V call is TRBV6-5, the J call TRBJ1-1, with D perhaps TRBD1 (6 bases). Trimming removed 8 bases at V and 2 bases at J, with 12 bases between. The CDR3 is 13 residues long. Germline lookup yields CDR1 MNHEY and CDR2 SVGAGI.

V and J are TRBV7-3 and TRBJ2-3; 8 bases line up with TRBD2. Looked up from germline, CDR1 is SGHTA and CDR2 is FQGTGA. The CDR3 length is 13 residues. After removal of 8 bases from V and 3 bases from J, the junction contained 4 bases not matched to a gene. CDR3 nucleotide sequence: TGTGCCAGCGGGAGCGGGGGAACAGATACGCAGTATTTT. Translation gives CASGSGGTDTQYF. The full variable domain, rest sourced from reference TRBV7-3 and TRBJ2-3, is GAGVSQTPSNKVTEKGKYVELRCDPISGHTALYWYRQSLGQGPEFLIYFQGTGAADDSGLPNDRFFAVRPEGSVSTLKIQRTERGDSAVYLCASGSGGTDTQYFGPGTRLTVL.

The table lists this clone with a count of one. V is TRBV11-2 and J is TRBJ2-1, with TRBD2 matching over 8 bases. Germline CDR1 SGHAT, CDR2 FQNNGV. V gave up 1 base and J gave up 4 bases; unmatched junction bases: 6. The CDR3 extends over 16 amino acids. The CDR3 reads CASSLVPSGLYNEQFF. DNA for the CDR3: TGTGCCAGCAGCTTAGTTCCTAGCGGGTTATACAATGAGCAGTTCTTC.

The V gene is TRBV18, the J gene TRBJ1-5, with D possibly being TRBD1 (5 bases). V was cut by 4 bases and J by 6 bases, with 16 bases left in between. The CDR3 contains 15 residues. The germline V gene has CDR1 KGHSH and CDR2 LQKENI. DNA of the CDR3: TGTGCCAGCTCACTGTCGGGACGCGGGCCTCAGCCCCAGCATTTT. The encoded protein is CASSLSGRGPQPQHF.

This clone has only one observation. The J gene is TRBJ2-7, the V gene TRBV2; D call uncertain. This CDR3 is 13 amino acids long. Germline V gives CDR1 SNHLY, CDR2 FYNNEI. V lost 6 bases and J 2 bases, leaving 11 bases between the germline ends. This CDR3 reads CASRKGTTYEQYF. In DNA form, the CDR3 reads TGTGCCAGCAGGAAGGGTACCACCTACGAGCAGTACTTC.